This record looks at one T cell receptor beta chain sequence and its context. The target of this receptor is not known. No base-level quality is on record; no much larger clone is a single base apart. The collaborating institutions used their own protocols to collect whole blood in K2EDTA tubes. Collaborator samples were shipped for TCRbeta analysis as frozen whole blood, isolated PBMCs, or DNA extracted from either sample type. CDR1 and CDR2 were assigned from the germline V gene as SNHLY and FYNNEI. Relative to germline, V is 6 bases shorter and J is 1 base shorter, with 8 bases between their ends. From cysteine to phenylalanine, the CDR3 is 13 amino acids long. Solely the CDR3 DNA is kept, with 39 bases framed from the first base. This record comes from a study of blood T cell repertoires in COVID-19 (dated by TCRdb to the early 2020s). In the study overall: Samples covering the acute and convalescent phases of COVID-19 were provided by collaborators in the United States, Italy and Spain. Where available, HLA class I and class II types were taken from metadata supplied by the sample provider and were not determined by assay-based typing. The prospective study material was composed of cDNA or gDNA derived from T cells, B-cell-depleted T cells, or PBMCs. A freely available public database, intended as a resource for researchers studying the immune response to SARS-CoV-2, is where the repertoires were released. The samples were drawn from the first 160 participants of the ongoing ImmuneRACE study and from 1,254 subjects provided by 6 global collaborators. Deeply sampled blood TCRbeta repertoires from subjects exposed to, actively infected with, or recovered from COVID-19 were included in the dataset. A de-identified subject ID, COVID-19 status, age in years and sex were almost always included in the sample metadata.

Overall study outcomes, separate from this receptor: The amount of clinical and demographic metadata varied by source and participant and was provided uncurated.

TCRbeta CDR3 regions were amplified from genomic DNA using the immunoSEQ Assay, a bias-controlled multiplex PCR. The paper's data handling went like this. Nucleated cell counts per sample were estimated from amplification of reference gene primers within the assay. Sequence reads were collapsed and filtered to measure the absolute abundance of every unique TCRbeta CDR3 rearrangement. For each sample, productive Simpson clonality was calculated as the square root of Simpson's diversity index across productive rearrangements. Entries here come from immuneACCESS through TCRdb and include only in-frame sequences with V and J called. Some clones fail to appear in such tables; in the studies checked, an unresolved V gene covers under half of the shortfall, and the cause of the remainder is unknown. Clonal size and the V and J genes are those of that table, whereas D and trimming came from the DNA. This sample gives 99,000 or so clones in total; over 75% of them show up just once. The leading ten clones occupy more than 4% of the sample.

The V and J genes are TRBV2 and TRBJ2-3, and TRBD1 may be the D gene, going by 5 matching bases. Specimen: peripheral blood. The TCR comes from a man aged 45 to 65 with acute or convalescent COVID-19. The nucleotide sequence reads TGTGCCAGCAGCCCGACAGGCACAGATACGCAGTATTTT. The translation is CASSPTGTDTQYF. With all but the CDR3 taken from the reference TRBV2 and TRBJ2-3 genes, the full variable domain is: EPEVTQTPSHQVTQMGQEVILRCVPISNHLYFYWYRQILGQKVEFLVSFYNNEISEKSEIFDDQFSVERPDGSNFTLKIRSTKLEDSAMYFCASSPTGTDTQYFGPGTRLTVL.